One and the same sample provided the 4 T cell receptor beta chains below, sequenced in a study of cytomegalovirus exposure and HLA in healthy donors. The primer mix had 60 Vbeta and 13 Jbeta primers. The method was immunoSEQ multiplex PCR; TCRdb's version includes in-frame clones alone and lacks a portion of them. Of approximately 140,000 clones listed, about 84% are singletons. What was sequenced was PBMCs. These receptors were obtained from a boy aged 5-17 years in good health and CMV-seronegative.

This sequence joins TRBV9 and TRBJ2-2; D uncertain. Per germline, CDR1 SGDLS and CDR2 YYNGEE. Between the trimmed V and J ends, which lost 2 bases and 8 bases, there was a span of 16 bases. The CDR3 runs to 15 residues. The CDR3 nucleotides are TGTGCCAGCAGCGTCCATAGCCCACCCAAAGGGGAGCTGTTTTTT. Translating it yields CASSVHSPPKGELFF.

This chain joins TRBV5-6 and TRBJ1-3; D not resolved. Trimming pared 0 bases from V and 0 bases from J, leaving 4 bases between. There are 14 residues in the CDR3. Germline assignment: CDR1 SGHDT and CDR2 YYEEEE. CDR3 region: CASSLGVSGNTIYF. CDR3 in DNA: TGTGCCAGCAGCTTGGGAGTCTCTGGAAACACCATATATTTT. Drawing the rest from reference TRBV5-6 and TRBJ1-3, the complete variable domain is DAGVTQSPTHLIKTRGQQVTLRCSPKSGHDTVSWYQQALGQGPQFIFQYYEEEERQRGNFPDRFSGHQFPNYSSELNVNALLLGDSALYLCASSLGVSGNTIYFGEGSWLTVV.

The V gene is TRBV29-1, the J gene TRBJ2-1; TRBD2 might be the D (6 bases). With 4 bases removed from V and 0 bases from J, the gap between germline ends came to 10 bases. CDR1 and CDR2 (germline): SQVTM, ANQGSEA. The CDR3 is made up of 14 amino acids. The DNA of the CDR3 is TGCAGCGTTGGGAACGGGGGCTCCTACAATGAGCAGTTCTTC. Translated, it gives CSVGNGGSYNEQFF.

The chain employs TRBV2 and TRBJ1-1; D perhaps matches TRBD1 (5 bases). The CDR3 has 16 amino acids. Per germline, CDR1 SNHLY and CDR2 FYNNEI. V gave up 0 bases and J gave up 1 base, with 12 bases separating them. The CDR3 bases are TGTGCCAGCAGTGAAGCCCGGGACGGGGGGAACACTGAAGCTTTCTTT. This codes for CASSEARDGGNTEAFF.